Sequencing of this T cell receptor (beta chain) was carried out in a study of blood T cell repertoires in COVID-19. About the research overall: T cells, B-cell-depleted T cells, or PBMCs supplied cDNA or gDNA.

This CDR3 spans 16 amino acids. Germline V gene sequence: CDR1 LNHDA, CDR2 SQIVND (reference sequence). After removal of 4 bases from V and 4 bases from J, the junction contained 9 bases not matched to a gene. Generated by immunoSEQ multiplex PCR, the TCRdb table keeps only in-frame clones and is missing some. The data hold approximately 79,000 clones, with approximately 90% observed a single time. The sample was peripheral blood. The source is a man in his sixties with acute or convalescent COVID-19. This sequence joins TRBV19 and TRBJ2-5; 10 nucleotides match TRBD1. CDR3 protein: CASSTRQGALVETQYF. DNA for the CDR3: TGTGCCAGTAGTACCAGACAGGGGGCGTTGGTAGAGACCCAGTACTTC.